Each of the 6 T cell receptor beta chains below was sequenced from the same sample in a study of identifying expanded T cells in peripheral blood. Profiled with immunoSEQ multiplex PCR; TCRdb holds only in-frame clones, not every one. The top ten hold 8% to 9% of the sample, which has about 130,000 clones, 70% to 90% seen once. Sequencing used blood. These receptors originate from a person aged 18 to 75 in good health.

The count of this clone is one. This chain joins TRBV7-6 and TRBJ2-5; unclear D gene. Germline V gene lookup returns CDR1 SGHVS and CDR2 FNYEAQ. The CDR3 is made up of 15 amino acids. Trimming removed 5 bases from V and 1 base from J, with 14 bases in between. In nucleotides, the CDR3 is TGTGCCAGCAGCCGCGAGGTGGCAGCCCAAGAGACCCAGTACTTC. This codes for CASSREVAAQETQYF.

The J gene is TRBJ2-5, the V gene TRBV23-1; tentative D call: TRBD2 (5 bases). TRBV23-1 belongs to the ORF category, with a function that is uncertain. The V gene lost 2 bases and the J gene lost 5 bases, with 15 bases spanning the gap. This CDR3 is built from 15 residues. CDR3 coding DNA: TGCGCCAGCAGTCAAAGCCGGGGTCGGAGGGAGACCCAGTACTTC. Its protein is CASSQSRGRRETQYF.

For the CDR3, the DNA is TGTGCCAGCAGTGCAGACAGGGGGGGTTTAATTGAAAAACTGTTTTTT. Amino acids: CASSADRGGLIEKLFF. The genes are TRBV2 and TRBJ1-4; 9 bases agree with TRBD1. Germline values: CDR1 SNHLY, CDR2 FYNNEI. The CDR3 runs 16 residues. J lost 7 bases, V lost 4 bases, and 10 bases had no gene match.

The V gene is TRBV27, the J gene TRBJ2-5; D ambiguous. With 6 bases removed from V and 0 bases from J, the gap between germline ends came to 8 bases. The CDR3 has 13 residues. Germline loops: CDR1 MNHEY, CDR2 SMNVEV (reference sequence). The CDR3 nucleotides read TGTGCCAGCAGGCGCATGTACCAAGAGACCCAGTACTTC. It encodes CASRRMYQETQYF.

Written as DNA, the CDR3 is TGTGCCATCAGTGGGGGACTAGCGGGGAGGGCAGATACGCAGTATTTT. The encoded protein is CAISGGLAGRADTQYF. The chain has TRBV10-3 and TRBJ2-3; 13 bases map to TRBD2. The CDR3 extends over 16 amino acids. Trimming removed 4 bases from V and 4 bases from J; junction bases left unmatched: 5. CDR1 ENHRY and CDR2 SYGVKD come from the germline V gene.

This chain links TRBV4-1 with TRBJ2-7; D gene ambiguous. V dropped 2 bases and J dropped 0 bases, with 5 bases sitting between them. The germline gives CDR1 MGHRA, CDR2 YSYEKL. This CDR3 region has 13 residues. The chain's CDR3 is CASSQPGSYEQYF. CDR3 DNA: TGCGCCAGCAGCCAACCGGGCTCCTACGAGCAGTACTTC.